The clone carrying this TCR beta chain was counted ten times or more. This record comes from a study of tumor-infiltrating lymphocytes in primary liver carcinoma. From approximately 450 ng total RNA, TCR beta cDNA was generated with a primer in the constant region. Employing slightly modified ARM-PCR, three nested multiplex PCR rounds were run, and these gave rise to the TCR beta libraries. Investigators reported that the first two PCR rounds, at around 11 cycles each, used TRBV1-TRBV30 forward primers with a C-beta reverse primer. TCRdb re-analysed the multiplex PCR reads in MiXCR, keeping a single row per CDR3 protein. The table includes fewer than 350,000 distinct CDR3 sequences, about 61% detected once. Researchers drew blood RNA from unsorted whole blood and extracted germline DNA as well. Preoperatively, peripheral blood was drawn, approximately 4.2 milliliters in total. The CDR3 runs 15 residues. V lost 2 bases and J lost 6, with 15 bases in between. Looked up from germline, CDR1 is SGHNT and CDR2 is YYREEE (reference sequence).

The source material was peripheral blood. The V call is TRBV5-4, the J call TRBJ2-1, with D possibly TRBD2 on 5 matching bases. This receptor was taken from a man between 35 and 55 years old with primary liver carcinoma and hepatitis B virus infection. This chain's CDR3 is CASSFGSAEGNEQFF. CDR3 coding DNA: TGTGCCAGCAGCTTCGGGTCAGCCGAGGGCAATGAGCAGTTCTTC.